This T cell receptor (beta chain) stems from a study of Ad26.COV2.S vaccination and SARS-CoV-2 variants. Method: immunoSEQ multiplex PCR; TCRdb's copy keeps in-frame clones and lacks some. The profile covers over 250,000 clones, with 87% appearing a single time and about 3.6% taken by the ten largest. Treatment: roughly 18 received Ad26.COV2.S at low or high dose, single or two shots; roughly five received placebo; per-sample allocation not given. Repertoires come from day 63 after the first vaccine or placebo injection. This TCR was recovered from a person aged 18-65 years who received the Ad26.COV2.S COVID-19 vaccine or a placebo. The starting material was peripheral blood, obtained in a trial of Ad26.COV2.S vaccine versus placebo.

CDR3 region: CATSRLAGGFYTQYF. The CDR3 DNA reads as TGTGCCACCAGCAGACTAGCGGGGGGTTTTTATACGCAGTATTTT. The chain joins TRBV15 to TRBJ2-3, with 11 bases fitting TRBD2. The V and J ends lost 2 bases and 7 bases, in that order; junction bases with no gene match: 5. The CDR3 has 15 residues. Germline V gene sequence: CDR1 LNHNV, CDR2 YYDKDF (reference sequence).